This TCR beta chain emerged from a study of blood T cell repertoires in COVID-19. About the study: The study drew acute and convalescent COVID-19 samples from the United States, Italy and Spain.

This clone was detected only a few times. V was cut by 5 bases and J by 2 bases, with 18 bases left in between. In germline, CDR1 is SGHTA, CDR2 FQGNSA. CDR3 length: 16 residues. Sequenced by immunoSEQ multiplex PCR; TCRdb stores in-frame clones only, minus some. This sample has 200,000 to 250,000 clones, with less than 90% found just once. The TCR was taken from a woman aged 40 to 50 who had recovered from COVID-19. This sequence joins TRBV7-2 and TRBJ1-2, with D perhaps TRBD1 (5 bases). The sample comprised PBMCs or T cells enriched from blood (not recorded which). Here the CDR3 DNA reads TGTGCCAGCAGCCCAAGGCGGGGGAGTAGGAACTATGGCTACACCTTC. Its translation is CASSPRRGSRNYGYTF.